The entry that follows covers one T cell receptor beta chain sequence. Its antigen is unknown. No base quality information exists; no much larger clone differs at one position. The data stem from a study of T-cell memory formation after mild COVID-19 (dated by TCRdb to the early 2020s). Describing the broader study: TCR sequence clusters from the two donors were largely donor specific. Longitudinal TCRalpha and TCRbeta repertoire sequencing tracked T-cell clones expanding and contracting after mild COVID-19 in two donors. Two young, previously healthy adult volunteers, one female and one male, were included in the cohort.

The reads were generated on an Illumina NovaSeq 6000. TCRalpha and TCRbeta cDNA libraries were constructed by 5'RACE with constant-segment primers, with sample barcodes and unique molecular identifiers being introduced. RNA was extracted from every sample with Trizol reagent. The libraries were amplified in two PCR steps, and the second step added a second sample barcode and Illumina TruSeq adapters. The libraries were sequenced on an Illumina NovaSeq using 2 x 150 bp paired-end reads. In the authors' own workflow: Demultiplexing of reads and collapsing into UMI-guided consensus sequences were performed with migec v1.2.7. Using mixcr v2.1.11, the UMI consensuses were aligned to TRA and TRB V and J templates and assembled into clonotypes. A clonotype was counted as expanded or contracted only if both edgeR and NoisET called the change significant, with noise models trained on biological replicates. For edgeR calls, a false discovery rate-adjusted p below 0.01 and a log2 fold-change threshold of 1 were applied. PCA with hierarchical clustering of max-normalized trajectories of the 1000 most abundant clonotypes was used as exploratory dynamics analysis. Each responding clone was given a CD4 or CD8 phenotype based on the CD4+ and CD8+ repertoires, which had been sequenced separately. TCRdb reworked the public reads: Q25 trimming with fastp, MiXCR clone assembly, productive beta chains retained. A single entry per CDR3 protein holds the most common genes and DNA from its merged rows. TCRdb, not the original authors, processed these V and J calls. The sample profile shows fewer than 250,000 distinct CDR3 sequences; 27% of them were found once. Approximately 10% of the sample is in the top ten clones.

Here is what the overall study found, with its caveats: Contracting CD4+ clones were located mainly in the CM and EM memory subsets, whereas CD8+ clones were found to be enriched in EMRA. The study covered only a couple of mild cases, and larger cohorts including severe cases with pre-infection samples were considered necessary. SARS-CoV-2 specificity was not confirmed for the second-wave clones peaking on day 37. Clones contracting from day 15 to 85 had balanced CD4/CD8 phenotypes, while a second wave expanding from day 15 to 37 was biased towards CD4+. Some responding clones were detected in pre-infection memory, which suggested that pre-existing cross-reactive memory T cells had joined the SARS-CoV-2 response.

V is trimmed back by 4 bases and J by 5 bases, and the junction contains 3 bases that no gene match accounts for. The CDR3 runs 14 amino acids, cysteine and phenylalanine included. The kept DNA is CDR3 alone, 42 bases in frame from the first base. CDR1 is given as SGHRS and CDR2 as YFSETQ, both from the germline V gene. PBMCs were isolated by Ficoll-Paque density gradient centrifugation. This sequence was found in an adult woman who had mild COVID-19 (a few samples of this study predate the infection). The sample titles of this study are shuffled in the database, so cell type and time point are left out; the donor was told from shared clones. Input material: PBMCs or a T cell subset sorted from them (not recorded which). This sequence uses TRBV5-1 and TRBJ2-3, with TRBD1 matching 11 junction bases. The CDR3 is CASSTGQGEDTQYF. The bases are TGCGCCAGCAGCACGGGACAGGGGGAAGATACGCAGTATTTT.